Shown below are 9 T cell receptor beta chains from a single sample sequenced in a study of response to subunit inactivated influenza vaccine. TCRdb analysed the RT-PCR reads with MiXCR anew, one entry per CDR3 protein. The table lists about 540,000 distinct CDR3 sequences, approximately 24% of them singletons. The data also belong to a second study, concerning T cells expressing NK-cell markers. As reported in that work: UMIs accompanied the 5'RACE template switching by which TCR beta cDNA was made.

The material sequenced was CD4+ T cells sorted from PBMCs, taken about 11 days after vaccination. All receptors derive from a man aged 50-59 years who received an inactivated influenza vaccine.

The rearrangement joins TRBV6-5 to TRBJ2-7, with 7 positions matching TRBD2. In germline, CDR1 is MNHEY, CDR2 SVGAGI. The CDR3 is made up of 14 amino acids. V lost 0 bases, J lost 3 bases, and 2 bases stayed unmatched. CDR3 region: CASSYSLADYEQYF. CDR3 bases: TGTGCCAGCAGTTACTCTCTAGCGGACTACGAGCAGTACTTC.

The genes are TRBV25-1 and TRBJ2-3; D gene ambiguous. CDR1 and CDR2 from the germline V gene are MGHDK and SYGVNS. There are 13 residues in the CDR3. V was pared by 4 bases and J by 4 bases, with 9 bases between. The CDR3 region is CASSGASPDTQYF. The DNA for the CDR3 is TGTGCCAGCAGTGGGGCCTCTCCAGATACGCAGTATTTT. The whole variable domain, filled in from reference TRBV25-1 and TRBJ2-3, reads EADIYQTPRYLVIGTGKKITLECSQTMGHDKMYWYQQDPGMELHLIHYSYGVNSTEKGDLSSESTVSRIRTEHFPLTLESARPSHTSQYLCASSGASPDTQYFGPGTRLTVL.

V is TRBV20-1 and J is TRBJ2-3; 10 nucleotides agree with TRBD2. The length of the CDR3 is 15 residues. J gave up 4 bases and V 4 bases, and 8 bases lay outside the gene matches. Germline V gives CDR1 DFQATT, CDR2 SNEGSKA (reference sequence). The CDR3 here is CSAITGTSVSDTQYF. CDR3 DNA: TGCAGTGCTATAACCGGGACTAGCGTTTCAGATACGCAGTATTTT.

This CDR3 reads CASSLELDWPNEQFF. In DNA, the CDR3 is TGCGCCAGCAGCTTGGAACTAGATTGGCCCAATGAGCAGTTCTTC. The V and J genes are TRBV5-1 and TRBJ2-1; possibly TRBD2 for D (5 bases). V lost 0 bases to trimming and J lost 6 bases, with 13 bases between them. Germline V gene data show CDR1 as SGHRS and CDR2 as YFSETQ. The length of the CDR3 is 15 residues.

This clonotype has more than one count but fewer than ten. The chain combines TRBV29-1 with TRBJ2-5, with D unclear. Germline V lookup: CDR1 SQVTM, CDR2 ANQGSEA. V shed 5 bases and J shed 5 bases, with 9 bases lying between them. The CDR3 sequence is 11 residues long. The CDR3 region has the DNA TGCAGCGTTCTGAGTGGGGAGACCCAGTACTTC. Translation gives CSVLSGETQYF.

The chain has TRBV4-1 and TRBJ1-6; the match to TRBD1 covers 12 bases. CDR3 length equals 15 residues. Per the germline V gene, CDR1 is MGHRA and CDR2 is YSYEKL. With 5 bases clipped from V and 10 bases from J, the junction kept 6 bases outside the gene matches. CDR3 residues: CASSGRGTGGSPLHF. CDR3 nucleotide sequence: TGCGCCAGCAGCGGACGCGGGACAGGGGGCTCACCCCTCCACTTT.

The chain has TRBV28 and TRBJ2-7; no clear D gene. The CDR3 is 13 residues long. Trimming left V 4 bases short and J 2 bases short, with 9 bases between. Germline CDR1 MDHEN, CDR2 SYDVKM. The CDR3 DNA sequence: TGTGCCAGCAGTTCGAGCGAAACCTACGAGCAGTACTTC. Its translation: CASSSSETYEQYF.

The chain combines TRBV7-9 with TRBJ2-5; 8 bases are shared with TRBD2. Germline CDR1 SEHNR, CDR2 FQNEAQ (reference sequence). Trimming removed 5 bases from V and 5 bases from J; junction bases left unmatched: 4. CDR3 length equals 13 residues. CDR3 DNA: TGTGCCAGCAGCCGCCGGGGGGGCGAGACCCAGTACTTC. Translating gives CASSRRGGETQYF.

This clonotype has a handful of counts. The chain uses TRBV7-9 and TRBJ2-5; weak D call: TRBD2 (5 bases). Germline assignment: CDR1 SEHNR and CDR2 FQNEAQ (reference sequence). Trimming left V 3 bases short and J 0 bases short, with 17 bases between. The CDR3 has 17 residues. CDR3 in amino acids: CASSLGGFWEYQETQYF. In nucleotides, the CDR3 is TGTGCCAGCAGCTTGGGCGGCTTTTGGGAGTACCAAGAGACCCAGTACTTC.